The clone carrying this TCR beta chain was counted ten times or more. The antigen is undetermined. 5'RACE template switching produced TCR cDNA carrying a universal primer site and UMIs. TCRdb itself ran the 5' RACE reads through MiXCR, one entry per CDR3 protein. The table lists roughly 65,000 distinct CDR3 sequences, 5.9% of them singletons, with 2.2% in the top ten. This specimen comes from a study of T cells after yellow fever vaccination. Whole-study results and caveats: Researchers cautioned that FACS-sorted repertoires could harbor abundant clonotypes contaminating from the bulk population.

The sequence came from a man between 18 and 29 years old who received the YFV17D yellow fever vaccine. The input for sequencing was CD4+ T cells sorted from PBMCs, taken less than 18 days after the first yellow fever vaccination.

CDR3 residues: CASSSSRRGNNEQFF. CDR3 nucleotide sequence: TGTGCCAGCAGCTCCAGCCGGAGGGGAAACAATGAGCAGTTCTTC. The V and J genes are TRBV5-4 and TRBJ2-1, with TRBD2 as a possible D gene (6 bases). Germline V gives CDR1 SGHNT, CDR2 YYREEE (reference sequence). With 3 bases removed from V and 5 bases from J, the gap between germline ends came to 15 bases. The CDR3 contains 15 residues.